This T cell receptor (beta chain) stems from a study of human T cells and chemical hapten exposure. Time point noted: healthy volunteer bleed at 6 weeks. Unseparated into fractions, whole blood served as the source from which total RNA was extracted. This clonotype showed up just a few times. What it binds is not known. Original data processing: Sampled TCR counts reached a median of about 90,000 per sample, with values ranging from about 23,224 to 700,000. TCRdb re-called the RACE reads with MiXCR, one entry per CDR3 protein. The V and J calls were not made by the authors but by TCRdb's processing. The sample has about 77,000 distinct CDR3 sequences; roughly 7.9% are singletons. The study, taken as a whole, reports: DPC sensitization produced no change in TCRs with frequency above 1 in 1000.

The sequencing sample was made of whole blood. The sequence was obtained from a female donor in good health. Some clones in this sample may be carry-over from other donors' samples.

The CDR3 DNA sequence: TGTGCCAGCAGCCAGAGAGGCGGTGGCTGGTACGAGCAGTACTTC. This encodes CASSQRGGGWYEQYF. The genes are TRBV6-5 and TRBJ2-7; the D is unclear. Germline V gives CDR1 MNHEY, CDR2 SVGAGI. The CDR3 is 15 residues long. V lost 6 bases, J lost 4 bases, and 19 bases lay in between.